One sample yielded the 18 T cell receptor beta chains listed below, sequenced in a study of shared clonotypes between healthy human individuals. Libraries were prepared by immunoSEQ multiplex PCR; TCRdb keeps only in-frame clonotypes and omits some of them. The table records about 2 million clones, roughly 94% of them present only once. Naive CD8 cells comprised CD45RO-negative, CCR7-positively selected cells, excluding terminally differentiated effector memory CD45RA+ cells. Sequenced: naive CD8+ T cells sorted from blood. These receptors originate from a man aged 18 to 35 in good health.

This chain connects TRBV4-3 to TRBJ2-1; D might be TRBD1 (6 bases). The germline V gene encodes CDR1 LGHNA and CDR2 YSLEER. The CDR3 covers 15 residues. Trimming pared 0 bases from V and 6 bases from J, leaving 12 bases between. Here the CDR3 reads CASSQDMRGSNEQFF. CDR3 nucleotides: TGCGCCAGCAGCCAAGATATGAGGGGGAGCAATGAGCAGTTCTTC.

The chain carries TRBV20-1 and TRBJ1-1; perhaps TRBD1 as D (5 bases). The CDR3 is 8 residues long. Germline CDR1 reads DFQATT; CDR2 reads SNEGSKA (reference sequence). Trimming shortened V by 6 bases and J by 13 bases, and 9 bases separated the two germline ends. The CDR3 reads CSASRGFF. In DNA form, the CDR3 reads TGCAGTGCGTCGAGGGGTTTCTTT.

This chain links TRBV4-1 with TRBJ2-7; D is unresolved. The CDR3 is 12 residues long. Trimming cost V 3 bases and J 2 bases, with 5 bases left between them. The germline V gene encodes CDR1 MGHRA and CDR2 YSYEKL. The DNA for the CDR3 is TGCGCCAGCAGCCAGCGCACCTACGAGCAGTACTTC. Protein product: CASSQRTYEQYF.

The CDR3 bases are TGCGCCAGCAGTGATGGTAGTGCGCCAGGTGAGCAGTTCTTC. Protein sequence: CASSDGSAPGEQFF. The V call is TRBV10-2, the J call TRBJ2-1; no clear D. Looked up from germline, CDR1 is WSHSY and CDR2 is SAAADI. The germline V and J ends were trimmed by 3 bases and 9 bases, with 15 bases remaining between them. There are 14 residues in the CDR3.

V and J are TRBV9 and TRBJ1-1, with 8 nucleotides matching TRBD1. CDR3 length: 15 residues. V dropped 4 bases and J dropped 4; count of bases not matched to a gene: 9. Per germline, CDR1 SGDLS and CDR2 YYNGEE. Written as DNA, the CDR3 is TGTGCCAGCAGCCCCCCGACAGGGGCGGGCACTGAAGCTTTCTTT. Residues: CASSPPTGAGTEAFF.

The chain carries TRBV5-6 and TRBJ2-6; D is unclear. This CDR3 region has 13 residues. The germline V gene encodes CDR1 SGHDT and CDR2 YYEEEE. Trimming shortened V by 4 bases and J by 1 base, and 3 bases separated the two germline ends. The CDR3 DNA is TGTGCCAGCAGCCCGTCTGGGGCCAACGTCCTGACTTTC. Amino acids: CASSPSGANVLTF.

The J gene is TRBJ2-7, the V gene TRBV9, with 8 bases fitting TRBD2. Germline trimming cut 3 bases from V and 2 bases from J; bases unmatched to any gene: 7. This CDR3 spans 15 amino acids. Germline CDR1 is SGDLS and CDR2 is YYNGEE. This CDR3 is CASSAGLGRTYEQYF. DNA for the CDR3: TGTGCCAGCAGCGCGGGACTAGGAAGGACCTACGAGCAGTACTTC.

This sequence joins TRBV2 and TRBJ2-5, with D unresolved. This CDR3 has 17 amino acids. Trimming cost V 7 bases and J 5 bases, with 26 bases left between them. CDR1 SNHLY and CDR2 FYNNEI come from the germline V gene. The CDR3 sequence: CASNLASQSHLSETQYF. In DNA form, the CDR3 reads TGTGCCAGCAATTTGGCCAGCCAGTCCCACCTTTCGGAGACCCAGTACTTC.

A word on this clone: The same CDR3 arises from other DNA sequences in this sample as well. The rearrangement joins TRBV11-2 to TRBJ2-7; 7 bases are a match to TRBD1. Trimming cost V 0 bases and J 4 bases; bases outside gene matches: 0. Germline CDR1 reads SGHAT; CDR2 reads FQNNGV. The CDR3 spans 13 residues. The CDR3 region has the DNA TGTGCCAGCAGCTTAGACAGGGGGTACGAGCAGTACTTC. Translation gives CASSLDRGYEQYF.

The chain is built from TRBV19 and TRBJ1-2; perhaps TRBD1 as D (5 bases). Trimming shortened V by 8 bases and J by 9 bases, and 13 bases separated the two germline ends. CDR3 size: 11 residues. Germline-derived CDR1 and CDR2 are LNHDA and SQIVND (reference sequence). The CDR3 is CASSRERSYTF. The CDR3 bases are TGTGCCAGTTCCAGGGAGAGAAGCTACACCTTC.

This chain uses TRBV9 with TRBJ2-2; TRBD2 might be the D (6 bases). The CDR3 consists of 13 residues. CDR1 is SGDLS, CDR2 YYNGEE, per germline. V was clipped by 3 bases and J by 6 bases, with 9 bases between them. The CDR3 DNA is TGTGCCAGCAGCGCGGAGGGACCCGGGGAGCTGTTTTTT. Amino acids: CASSAEGPGELFF.

V and J are TRBV7-3 and TRBJ2-3; D possibly corresponds to TRBD2 (6 bases). Germline CDR1 is SGHTA and CDR2 is FQGTGA. Trimming removed 5 bases at V and 3 bases at J, with 12 bases between. The CDR3 is 14 amino acids. CDR3 amino acids: CASSQGLGTDTQYF. The DNA for the CDR3 is TGTGCCAGCAGCCAGGGACTGGGGACAGATACGCAGTATTTT.

J is TRBJ2-3 and V is TRBV7-9; tentatively, D is TRBD1 (6 bases). Trimming cost V 4 bases and J 0 bases, with 23 bases left between them. Germline V gene lookup returns CDR1 SEHNR and CDR2 FQNEAQ (reference sequence). The CDR3 length is 19 residues. CDR3 residues: CASSSTVIGRGQSTDTQYF. The CDR3, as DNA: TGTGCCAGCAGCTCAACAGTTATCGGCAGGGGACAAAGCACAGATACGCAGTATTTT.

The chain joins TRBV30 to TRBJ2-7, with unresolved D. The V end lost 0 bases, the J end lost 4 bases, and 13 bases lay between the germline ends. Germline CDR1 is GTSNPN and CDR2 is SVGIG (reference sequence). The length of the CDR3 is 14 residues. The CDR3 nucleotides are TGTGCCTGGAGTGTCCTAGAAGCCTCGTACGAGCAGTACTTC. Residues: CAWSVLEASYEQYF.

Details on this clone: Other nucleotide sequences from this sample produce the same CDR3. This chain uses TRBV9 with TRBJ2-7; D unclear. The CDR3 is 14 amino acids. CDR1 is SGDLS and CDR2 is YYNGEE in the germline V gene. V lost 0 bases and J 2 bases, leaving 9 bases between the germline ends. The CDR3 DNA is TGTGCCAGCAGCGTAGGGGCTCGGGCCTACGAGCAGTACTTC. Its translation: CASSVGARAYEQYF.

The gene calls are TRBV30 and TRBJ1-1; maybe TRBD1 (5 bases). In germline, CDR1 is GTSNPN, CDR2 SVGIG (reference sequence). This CDR3 is built from 15 residues. With 2 bases removed from V and 4 bases from J, the gap between germline ends came to 17 bases. CDR3 bases: TGTGCCTGGAGTTATAACCAGGGATCGACCACTGAAGCTTTCTTT. Its protein is CAWSYNQGSTTEAFF.

This chain connects TRBV2 to TRBJ2-1; 7 nucleotides agree with TRBD2. V lost 6 bases and J lost 3; bases outside the gene matches: 8. Germline V gene data show CDR1 as SNHLY and CDR2 as FYNNEI. The length of the CDR3 is 15 residues. CDR3 loop: CASRLSGVGYNEQFF. CDR3 coding DNA: TGTGCCAGCAGACTGAGCGGGGTGGGCTACAATGAGCAGTTCTTC.

This clone has a single count. The genes are TRBV19 and TRBJ2-1; 14 nucleotides line up with TRBD2. This CDR3 is built from 16 residues. Germline V gene sequence: CDR1 LNHDA, CDR2 SQIVND (reference sequence). Losses at the gene ends were 3 bases for V and 5 bases for J; bases not matched to a gene: 3. CDR3 in amino acids: CASSIGTSGGHNEQFF. The CDR3 DNA sequence: TGTGCCAGTAGTATCGGGACTAGCGGGGGCCACAATGAGCAGTTCTTC.